A selection of T cell receptor beta chains follows, all from one sample in a study of early T cells in non-severe SARS-CoV-2 infection. TCRdb recomputed calls from the 5' RACE reads with MiXCR, one row per CDR3 protein. The table has some 97,000 distinct CDR3 sequences, about 10% seen once. The sequenced sample was whole blood, obtained at baseline. Receptor source: an adult who was a healthcare worker with PCR-confirmed SARS-CoV-2 infection or an uninfected control (not recorded which). The conserved cysteine and the conserved F or W are not part of the CDR3 here. The order of the fields is D gene, V gene, clone size, CDR3 protein. D genes are given only for firm matches. For some rows the clone size is stated as once, few or many, or as a class when expanded; others skip it.

d_call: TRBD2
v_call: TRBV12-3/TRBV12-4
clone_size: few
cdr3_aa: ASRRTSQDTQY

d_call: TRBD2
v_call: TRBV7-8
clone_size: few
cdr3_aa: ASSLGASGSTDTQY

d_call: NA
v_call: TRBV19
clone_size: many
cdr3_aa: ASTPPGEVETQY

d_call: NA
v_call: TRBV2
clone_size: many
cdr3_aa: ASSDYGTSTDTQY

d_call: NA
v_call: TRBV18
clone_size: NA
cdr3_aa: ASSPPYQQREKLF

d_call: NA
v_call: TRBV29-1
clone_size: few
cdr3_aa: SVTLHGAQPQH

d_call: TRBD1
v_call: TRBV5-6
clone_size: few
cdr3_aa: ASSSLIQGKTYNEQF

d_call: NA
v_call: TRBV20-1
clone_size: NA
cdr3_aa: SAPGGDSWETQY

d_call: NA
v_call: TRBV5-5
clone_size: NA
cdr3_aa: ASSRDRIEETQY

d_call: TRBD1
v_call: TRBV6-4
clone_size: many
cdr3_aa: ASSDSIGQGNEAF

d_call: TRBD1
v_call: TRBV6-4
clone_size: few
cdr3_aa: ASSAGTGVGYT

d_call: TRBD1
v_call: TRBV6-4
clone_size: few
cdr3_aa: ASSEQGPCSEAF

d_call: NA
v_call: TRBV27
clone_size: few
cdr3_aa: ASSPYRDSNQPQH

d_call: TRBD1
v_call: TRBV12-5
clone_size: NA
cdr3_aa: ASGDPGQGMVTGELF

d_call: NA
v_call: TRBV4-3
clone_size: many
cdr3_aa: ASSQVPQETQY

d_call: NA
v_call: TRBV20-1
clone_size: few
cdr3_aa: SANERYNEQF

d_call: NA
v_call: TRBV11-3
clone_size: many
cdr3_aa: ASSPGGDKKGEQF

d_call: TRBD1
v_call: TRBV10-3
clone_size: few
cdr3_aa: AISASPGQDSYEQY

d_call: NA
v_call: TRBV19
clone_size: few
cdr3_aa: ASSIDLSSYNEQF

d_call: NA
v_call: TRBV7-3
clone_size: NA
cdr3_aa: ASSLNNQGYEQF

d_call: NA
v_call: TRBV6-2/TRBV6-3
clone_size: NA
cdr3_aa: ASSYIIVGAVTEAF

d_call: NA
v_call: TRBV20-1
clone_size: NA
cdr3_aa: SARDHWNTGELF

d_call: TRBD1
v_call: TRBV30
clone_size: many
cdr3_aa: AWSTTGGTGELF

d_call: NA
v_call: TRBV20-1
clone_size: few
cdr3_aa: SAQPGGTGHTDTQY

d_call: NA
v_call: TRBV6-5
clone_size: NA
cdr3_aa: ASSYSKGGTAGPLAKNIQY

d_call: NA
v_call: TRBV5-8
clone_size: many
cdr3_aa: ASSRAVYEQY

d_call: TRBD1
v_call: TRBV19
clone_size: NA
cdr3_aa: ASSPQGGSGYGYT

d_call: NA
v_call: TRBV29-1
clone_size: few
cdr3_aa: SVNPSGANVLT

d_call: NA
v_call: TRBV29-1
clone_size: many
cdr3_aa: SVEDHTGELF

d_call: TRBD2
v_call: TRBV6-5
clone_size: few
cdr3_aa: ASSYYGGDLTDTQY

d_call: TRBD1
v_call: TRBV19
clone_size: many
cdr3_aa: ASSASGTGANYGYT

d_call: TRBD1
v_call: TRBV6-5
clone_size: few
cdr3_aa: ASSSHGQGGHEQY

d_call: TRBD1
v_call: TRBV6-6
clone_size: few
cdr3_aa: ASSRDSRNYGYT

d_call: NA
v_call: TRBV20-1
clone_size: NA
cdr3_aa: SASWGSSIYGYT

d_call: NA
v_call: TRBV2
clone_size: few
cdr3_aa: ATAGPISTDTQY

d_call: TRBD2
v_call: TRBV5-5
clone_size: few
cdr3_aa: ASSAREGPHYEQY

d_call: TRBD1
v_call: TRBV5-1
clone_size: many
cdr3_aa: ASRRTGNGEQY

d_call: NA
v_call: TRBV5-5
clone_size: NA
cdr3_aa: ASRIRGLTNNEQF

d_call: NA
v_call: TRBV10-3
clone_size: few
cdr3_aa: AISEGPGINSPLH

d_call: TRBD2
v_call: TRBV20-1
clone_size: few
cdr3_aa: SEQRVRTSGQETQY

d_call: NA
v_call: TRBV20-1
clone_size: few
cdr3_aa: SARDIRGGNQPQH

d_call: TRBD1
v_call: TRBV19
clone_size: few
cdr3_aa: ASSSRGRATNEKLF